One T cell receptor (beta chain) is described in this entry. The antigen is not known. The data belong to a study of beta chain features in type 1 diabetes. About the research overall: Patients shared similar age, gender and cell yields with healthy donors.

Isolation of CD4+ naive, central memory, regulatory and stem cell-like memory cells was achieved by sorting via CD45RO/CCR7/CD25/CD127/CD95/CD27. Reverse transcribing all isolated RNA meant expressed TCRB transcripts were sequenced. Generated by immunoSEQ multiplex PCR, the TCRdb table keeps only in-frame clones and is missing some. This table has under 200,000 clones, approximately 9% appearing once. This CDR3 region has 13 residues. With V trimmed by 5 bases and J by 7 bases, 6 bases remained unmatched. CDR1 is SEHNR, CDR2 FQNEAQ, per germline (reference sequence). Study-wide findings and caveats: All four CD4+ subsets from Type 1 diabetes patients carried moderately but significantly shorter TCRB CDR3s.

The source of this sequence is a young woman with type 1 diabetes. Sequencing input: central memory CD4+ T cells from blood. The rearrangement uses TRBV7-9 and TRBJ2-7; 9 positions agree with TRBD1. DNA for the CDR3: TGTGCCAGCAGCCTACAGGGGGCTGGAGAGCAGTACTTC. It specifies CASSLQGAGEQYF. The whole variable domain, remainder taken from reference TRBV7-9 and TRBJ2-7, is DTGVSQNPRHKITKRGQNVTFRCDPISEHNRLYWYRQTLGQGPEFLTYFQNEAQLEKSRLLSDRFSAERPKGSFSTLEIQRTEQGDSAMYLCASSLQGAGEQYFGPGTRLTVT.